This T cell receptor beta chain originates from a study of T cell responses to AZD1222 COVID-19 vaccine. V was shortened by 0 bases and J by 1 base, with 7 bases between the two germline ends. Germline CDR1 reads LNHNV; CDR2 reads YYDKDF (reference sequence). The CDR3 extends over 15 amino acids. Libraries were prepared by immunoSEQ multiplex PCR; TCRdb keeps only in-frame clonotypes and omits some of them. The sample shows 120,000 or so clones, roughly nine tenths of them seen only once. As regards this clone: Its antigen remains unidentified.

The study, taken as a whole, reports: Only after the peak T cell response were repertoires sampled. Donors in the cohort were predominantly white British and more often female, and clonal diversity was possibly underestimated. The study reported that nearly half of spike-specific TCRs target unmutated variant regions.

This clonotype originated in an adult in good health. The sequences come from peripheral blood, collected on day 0 of AZD1222 vaccination. The V gene is TRBV15, the J gene TRBJ1-5, with a weak D call TRBD1 (5 bases). The CDR3 loop is CATSRDGGSNQPQHF. The CDR3 DNA sequence: TGTGCCACCAGCAGAGATGGGGGGAGCAATCAGCCCCAGCATTTT.